This T cell receptor beta chain was identified during a study of radiation and T cells in renal cell carcinoma. Time point: blood 2 weeks post-SBRT. Treatment described: 15 Gy SBRT to primary tumor, nephrectomy 4 weeks later. V lost 3 bases to trimming and J lost 8 bases, with 19 bases between them. Germline CDR1 is ENHRY and CDR2 is SYGVKD. CDR3 size: 15 residues. Profiling relied on immunoSEQ multiplex PCR, and the TCRdb table lists in-frame clones only, not all of them. In the table there are 150,000 to 160,000 clones, approximately 88% of which are singletons. The V gene is TRBV10-3, the J gene TRBJ1-2; D unresolved. The input for sequencing was blood, taken from a patient whose treatment included radiotherapy and nephrectomy. The TCR originated in a woman in her 50s with renal cell carcinoma. The CDR3: CAISDPGSTEYGYTF. CDR3 sequence (DNA): TGTGCCATCAGTGACCCGGGATCAACCGAATACGGCTACACCTTC.